What follows are 6 T cell receptor beta chains derived from one specimen sequenced in a study of CD8+ T cells in alopecia areata. Investigators isolated RNA and reverse transcribed it into cDNA to act as the sequencing template. The assay was immunoSEQ multiplex PCR, and TCRdb's table has in-frame clones only and misses some. The top ten hold about 9% of the sample, which has fewer than 110,000 clones, around 50% seen once. Sequenced material: CD4+ T cells sorted from blood. These receptors were taken from a human donor in good health.

The V gene is TRBV20-1, the J gene TRBJ1-2; D may be TRBD1 (5 bases). CDR1 and CDR2 from the germline V gene are DFQATT and SNEGSKA (reference sequence). The CDR3 has 11 residues. V gave up 1 base and J gave up 6 bases, with 6 bases separating them. The CDR3 reads CSARATDGYTF. DNA of the CDR3: TGCAGTGCTAGAGCGACAGATGGCTACACCTTC.

Only a few counts were recorded for this clone. The chain has TRBV29-1 and TRBJ2-1; 9 bases align to TRBD1. The CDR3 totals 13 residues. Per germline, CDR1 SQVTM and CDR2 ANQGSEA. J lost 4 bases, V lost 4 bases, and 2 bases had no gene match. CDR3 region: CSVAGQGYNEQFF. The CDR3 bases are TGCAGCGTTGCGGGACAGGGTTACAATGAGCAGTTCTTC.

This clone was seen just once. The V gene is TRBV28, the J gene TRBJ2-7; no clear D gene. Trimming cost V 1 base and J 6 bases, with 10 bases left between them. This CDR3 has 13 residues. Germline-derived CDR1 and CDR2 are MDHEN and SYDVKM. This CDR3 reads CASSLSGPFEQYF. In DNA, the CDR3 is TGTGCCAGCAGTTTATCCGGCCCCTTCGAGCAGTACTTC.

This clone showed up just a few times. The chain is built from TRBV29-1 and TRBJ1-1, with TRBD1 identical over 8 bases. Germline CDR1 reads SQVTM; CDR2 reads ANQGSEA. The length of the CDR3 is 13 residues. Germline trimming cut 4 bases from V and 4 bases from J; bases unmatched to any gene: 5. CDR3 sequence (DNA): TGCAGCGTTGCGGGGCAGGGGGCCACTGAAGCTTTCTTT. It encodes CSVAGQGATEAFF.

The gene calls are TRBV25-1 and TRBJ2-5, with D possibly TRBD2 on 7 matching bases. The germline V and J ends were trimmed by 6 bases and 3 bases, with 17 bases remaining between them. Germline CDR1 MGHDK, CDR2 SYGVNS. This CDR3 comprises 15 residues. This CDR3 reads CASSPRGGLEETQYF. The CDR3 region has the DNA TGTGCCAGCAGCCCCAGGGGAGGGCTGGAAGAGACCCAGTACTTC.

The rearrangement links TRBV7-8 to TRBJ1-2; possibly TRBD1 for D (6 bases). This CDR3 comprises 13 residues. V dropped 5 bases and J dropped 3 bases, with 10 bases sitting between them. CDR1 and CDR2 from the germline V gene are SGHVS and FQNEAQ. The chain's CDR3 is CASSRTVYYGYTF. Here the CDR3 DNA reads TGTGCCAGCAGCCGGACAGTTTACTATGGCTACACCTTC.